Following are 7 T cell receptor beta chains from one sample sequenced in a study of CXCR3-negative and CXCR3-positive naive CD8 T cells. General study findings and limits: Naive CXCR3-positive cells had TRB CDR3s more hydrophobic than those of CXCR3-negative naive cells.

Researchers prepared the TRB cDNA libraries using 5' RACE with UMI labels. One entry per CDR3 protein, without DNA, is what TCRdb gives after re-calling the 5' RACE reads. This table lists under 150,000 distinct CDR3 sequences. Their recognized antigens are unknown. The sample was naive CXCR3+ CD8+ T cells from blood. Subset reported: CD45RO-CCR7+CD27+CD95- naive CD8+ T cells expressing CXCR3 (TNR3+). These receptors came from a human donor in good health. Some clones in this sample may be carry-over from other donors' samples.

The chain links TRBV11-1 to TRBJ2-2; no DNA is available, so the TRBD1 call from TCRdb remains unchecked. The CDR3 has 13 amino acids. CDR1 is SGHAT and CDR2 is FQDESV in the germline V gene (reference sequence). The CDR3 sequence is CASSYTGTGELFF.

This chain connects TRBV12-3 or TRBV12-4 to TRBJ2-7. CDR3 length: 12 amino acids. The CDR3 reads CASRGDSYEQYF.

V and J are TRBV5-6 and TRBJ2-5; TCRdb selects TRBD2, and the lack of DNA leaves this call unchecked. Germline-derived CDR1 and CDR2 are SGHDT and YYEEEE. This CDR3 contains 14 residues. CDR3 in amino acids: CASSQSGLQETQYF.

The chain carries TRBV28 and TRBJ2-7; TCRdb's D gene call, TRBD1, goes unchecked for lack of DNA. The CDR3 loop spans 14 amino acids. Germline V lookup: CDR1 MDHEN, CDR2 SYDVKM. CDR3 sequence reads: CASSTGTEGYEQYF.

The V gene is TRBV29-1, the J gene TRBJ2-1; the D call of TRBD2 rests on TCRdb alone, since no DNA is present to check it. This CDR3 comprises 13 residues. Germline V CDR1 and CDR2: SQVTM, ANQGSEA. CDR3 in amino acids: CSVVVRLDNEQFF.

The chain is built from TRBV28 and TRBJ2-3; absent DNA, TCRdb's TRBD2 call cannot be checked. The germline V gene encodes CDR1 MDHEN and CDR2 SYDVKM. The CDR3 totals 15 residues. CDR3 in amino acids: CASSLSAGDTDTQYF. Filled out from reference TRBV28 and TRBJ2-3, the complete variable domain reads DVKVTQSSRYLVKRTGEKVFLECVQDMDHENMFWYRQDPGLGLRLIYFSYDVKMKEKGDIPEGYSVSREKKERFSLILESASTNQTSMYLCASSLSAGDTDTQYFGPGTRLTVL.

The chain combines TRBV15 with TRBJ2-7; TCRdb lists TRBD2, though no DNA is available to test this call. Per germline, CDR1 LNHNV and CDR2 YYDKDF (reference sequence). There are 17 residues in the CDR3. The CDR3 protein is CATSRELQGRSSYEQYF. The full variable domain, rest sourced from reference TRBV15 and TRBJ2-7, is DAMVIQNPRYQVTQFGKPVTLSCSQTLNHNVMYWYQQKSSQAPKLLFHYYDKDFNNEADTPDNFQSRRPNTSFCFLDIRSPGLGDTAMYLCATSRELQGRSSYEQYFGPGTRLTVT.